This T cell receptor (beta chain) came from a study of blood T cell repertoires in COVID-19 (dated by TCRdb to about 2020). Some background on the complete study: Samples from collaborators originated in the United States, Italy and Spain and spanned both the acute and convalescent phases of COVID-19. Samples were obtained from the ongoing ImmuneRACE study (first 160 participants) and from some 1,300 subjects provided by 6 global collaborators. Sample metadata almost always included a de-identified subject ID, COVID-19 status, age in years and sex. A freely available public database, intended as a resource for researchers studying the immune response to SARS-CoV-2, is where the repertoires were released. Where HLA class I and class II types were available, the types were taken from metadata supplied by the sample provider, not from assay-based typing. The dataset comprised deeply sampled blood TCRbeta repertoires from subjects exposed to, actively infected with, or recovered from COVID-19. The prospective study material was composed of cDNA or gDNA derived from T cells, B-cell-depleted T cells, or PBMCs.

Participants in the prospective study were aged about 18 to 100 years, lived in about two dozen United States geographic areas, and enrolled through a virtual design. To assign participants to cohorts, the prospective study relied on clinical history that participants themselves reported in a screening survey and a study questionnaire. A participant counted as exposed if, within 2 weeks of entering the study, that participant had been in contact with someone who had a PCR-confirmed or clinician-diagnosed COVID-19 case. In the prospective study, mobile phlebotomists collected whole blood, serum and a nasopharyngeal or oropharyngeal swab from each participant. Over a roughly 2-month period, participants in the prospective study had the option of providing additional blood draws and questionnaires. Before DNA extraction, prospective study blood samples were shipped either frozen or at room temperature.

TCRbeta CDR3 regions were amplified from genomic DNA using the immunoSEQ Assay, a bias-controlled multiplex PCR. In the paper's pipeline: The number of nucleated cells in each sample was estimated by amplification of reference gene primers within the assay. Sequence reads were collapsed and filtered to measure the absolute abundance of every unique TCRbeta CDR3 rearrangement. For each sample, productive Simpson clonality was calculated as the square root of Simpson's diversity index across productive rearrangements. What TCRdb holds here is the immuneACCESS table cut down to in-frame rearrangements. Part of the clones is not present; checked against another copy, under half of the missing clones reflect an unresolved V gene, and the others are unexplained. V, J and clone size were drawn from that table, and D and trimming were deduced from the DNA. The sample table shows about 280,000 clones, and around 84% are seen once. In total, the top ten clones hold 5% of the sample.

The germline V gene provides CDR1 SQVTM and CDR2 ANQGSEA. V trim: 5 bases; J trim: 7 bases; unmatched bases: 4. Measured from the cysteine to the phenylalanine, the CDR3 is 13 residues long. The retained sequence is limited to the CDR3, 39 bases, with the frame set at the first base. What the study reported, not specific to this receptor: Clinical and demographic metadata were provided uncurated, with the amount varying by source and participant.

On this clone: The target of this receptor is not known. Per-nucleotide qualities are absent, and no much larger clonotype sits a single base away.

Sequencing was done on a sample of PBMCs or T cells enriched from blood (not recorded which). The chain links TRBV29-1 with TRBJ2-1; the central 11 bases match TRBD2. The origin of this receptor is a man in his forties who had been exposed to COVID-19. The DNA reads TGCAGCGTTCTATTAGCGGGAGGGAATGAGCAGTTCTTC. This is translated as CSVLLAGGNEQFF.